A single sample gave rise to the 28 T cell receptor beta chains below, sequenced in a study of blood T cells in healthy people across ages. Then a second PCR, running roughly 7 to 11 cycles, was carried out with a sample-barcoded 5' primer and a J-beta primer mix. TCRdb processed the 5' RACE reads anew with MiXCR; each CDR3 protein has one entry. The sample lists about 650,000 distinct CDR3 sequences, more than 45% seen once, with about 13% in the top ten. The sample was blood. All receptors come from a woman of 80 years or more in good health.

The CDR3 DNA is TGTGCCAGCAGCCGAACAGGGATCTCTGGGGCCAACGTCCTGACTTTC. The encoded protein is CASSRTGISGANVLTF. The V and J genes are TRBV6-6 and TRBJ2-6; D might be TRBD1 (6 bases). CDR1 is MNHNY and CDR2 is SVGAGI in the germline V gene (reference sequence). V lost 6 bases to trimming and J lost 0 bases, with 12 bases between them. The length of the CDR3 is 16 residues.

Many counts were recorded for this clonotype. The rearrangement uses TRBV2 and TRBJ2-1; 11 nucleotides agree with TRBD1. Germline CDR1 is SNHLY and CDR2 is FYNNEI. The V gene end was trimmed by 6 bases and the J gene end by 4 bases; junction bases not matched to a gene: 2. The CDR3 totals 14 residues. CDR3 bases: TGTGCCAGCAGCGGGGACAGGGGGTACAATGAGCAGTTCTTC. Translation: CASSGDRGYNEQFF. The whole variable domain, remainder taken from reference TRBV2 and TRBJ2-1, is EPEVTQTPSHQVTQMGQEVILRCVPISNHLYFYWYRQILGQKVEFLVSFYNNEISEKSEIFDDQFSVERPDGSNFTLKIRSTKLEDSAMYFCASSGDRGYNEQFFGPGTRLTVL.

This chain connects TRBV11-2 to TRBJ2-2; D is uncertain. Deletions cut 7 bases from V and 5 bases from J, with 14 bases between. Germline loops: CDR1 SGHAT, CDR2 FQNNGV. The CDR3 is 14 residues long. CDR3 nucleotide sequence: TGTGCCAGCACCAGATTTAGGGAAACCGGGGAGCTGTTTTTT. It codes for CASTRFRETGELFF.

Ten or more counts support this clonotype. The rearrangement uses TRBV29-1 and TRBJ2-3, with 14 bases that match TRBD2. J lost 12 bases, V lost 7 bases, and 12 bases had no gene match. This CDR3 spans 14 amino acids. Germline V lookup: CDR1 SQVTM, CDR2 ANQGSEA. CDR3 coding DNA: TGCAGCGGGGGACTAGCGGGAGTTATTAACCATCAGTATTTT. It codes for CSGGLAGVINHQYF.

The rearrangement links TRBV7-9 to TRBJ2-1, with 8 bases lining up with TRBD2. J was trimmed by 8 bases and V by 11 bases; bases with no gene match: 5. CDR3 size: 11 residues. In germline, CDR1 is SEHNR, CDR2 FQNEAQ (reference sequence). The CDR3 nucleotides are TGTGCCGGCTTAGCGGGACATGAGCAGTTCTTC. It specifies CAGLAGHEQFF. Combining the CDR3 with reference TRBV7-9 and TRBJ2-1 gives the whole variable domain DTGVSQNPRHKITKRGQNVTFRCDPISEHNRLYWYRQTLGQGPEFLTYFQNEAQLEKSRLLSDRFSAERPKGSFSTLEIQRTEQGDSAMYLCAGLAGHEQFFGPGTRLTVL.

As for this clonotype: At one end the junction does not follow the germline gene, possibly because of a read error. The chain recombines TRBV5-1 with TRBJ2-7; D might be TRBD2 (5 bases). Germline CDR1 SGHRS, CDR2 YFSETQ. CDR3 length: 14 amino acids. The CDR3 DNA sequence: TGCGCCGGCAGCTTGATTAGCGACACCTGCGAGCAGTACTTC. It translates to CAGSLISDTCEQYF.

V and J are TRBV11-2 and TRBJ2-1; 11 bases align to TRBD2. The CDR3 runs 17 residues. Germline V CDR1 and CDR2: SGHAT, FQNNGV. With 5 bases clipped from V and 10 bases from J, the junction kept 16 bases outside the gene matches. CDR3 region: CASSPRTSGSIAGEQFF. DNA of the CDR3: TGTGCCAGCAGCCCACGGACTAGCGGGTCCATAGCCGGAGAGCAGTTCTTC.

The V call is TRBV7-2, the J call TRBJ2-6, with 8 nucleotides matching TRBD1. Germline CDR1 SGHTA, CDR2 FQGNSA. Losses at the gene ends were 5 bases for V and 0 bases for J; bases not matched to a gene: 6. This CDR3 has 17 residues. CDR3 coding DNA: TGTGCCAGCAGCCCGGACAGGGTGCGCTCTGGGGCCAACGTCCTGACTTTC. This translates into CASSPDRVRSGANVLTF.

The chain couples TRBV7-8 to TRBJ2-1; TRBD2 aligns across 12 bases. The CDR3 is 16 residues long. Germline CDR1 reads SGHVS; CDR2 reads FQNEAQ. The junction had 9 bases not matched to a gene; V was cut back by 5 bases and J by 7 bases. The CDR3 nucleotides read TGTGCCAGCAGCCAGGGCCTAGCGGGGGGGCTGAATGAGCAGTTCTTC. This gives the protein CASSQGLAGGLNEQFF.

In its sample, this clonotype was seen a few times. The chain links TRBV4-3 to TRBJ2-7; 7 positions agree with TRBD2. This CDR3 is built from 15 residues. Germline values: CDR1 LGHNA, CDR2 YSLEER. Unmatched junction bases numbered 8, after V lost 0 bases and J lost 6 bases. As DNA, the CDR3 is TGCGCCAGCAGCCAAGATCATGGCGGGAGACGCGAGCAGTACTTC. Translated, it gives CASSQDHGGRREQYF.

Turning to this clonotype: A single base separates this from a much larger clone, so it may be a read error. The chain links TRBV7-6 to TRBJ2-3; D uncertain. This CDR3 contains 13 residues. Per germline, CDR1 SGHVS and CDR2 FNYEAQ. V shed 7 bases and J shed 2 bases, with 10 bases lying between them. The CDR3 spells CASIQDFTDTQYF. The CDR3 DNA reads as TGTGCCAGCATCCAAGACTTCACAGATACGCAGTATTTT. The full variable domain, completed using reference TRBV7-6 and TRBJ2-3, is GAGVSQSPRYKVTKRGQDVALRCDPISGHVSLYWYRQALGQGPEFLTYFNYEAQQDKSGLPNDRFSAERPEGSISTLTIQRTEQRDSAMYRCASIQDFTDTQYFGPGTRLTVL.

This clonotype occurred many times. CDR3 amino acids: CASSESRGPYEQYF. The CDR3 DNA sequence: TGTGCCAGCAGTGAGTCAAGGGGGCCCTACGAGCAGTACTTC. This chain connects TRBV2 to TRBJ2-7; 7 bases are a match to TRBD1. The CDR3 runs to 14 residues. Germline V CDR1 and CDR2: SNHLY, FYNNEI. With V trimmed by 3 bases and J by 2 bases, 4 bases remained unmatched.

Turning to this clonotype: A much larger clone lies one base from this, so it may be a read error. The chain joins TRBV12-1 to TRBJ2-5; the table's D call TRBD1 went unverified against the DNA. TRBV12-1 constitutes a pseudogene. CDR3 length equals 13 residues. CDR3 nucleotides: TGTGCCAGCAGCTTTGATACAGAGGGTGAGCAGTACTTC. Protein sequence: CASSFDTEGEQYF.

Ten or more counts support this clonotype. CDR3 amino acids: CASIFAGGPNNPDTQYF. The CDR3 DNA reads as TGCGCCAGCATCTTTGCGGGGGGGCCGAATAATCCAGATACGCAGTATTTT. The V and J genes are TRBV5-1 and TRBJ2-3, with TRBD2 identical over 9 bases. Germline CDR1 reads SGHRS; CDR2 reads YFSETQ. V gave up 6 bases and J gave up 4 bases; unmatched junction bases: 15. The CDR3 is made up of 17 amino acids.

In nucleotides, the CDR3 is TGTGCCATCAGTGTAAATAACAGGGACAGCACAGATACGCAGTATTTT. Its translation: CAISVNNRDSTDTQYF. The chain combines TRBV10-3 with TRBJ2-3, with a possible D match to TRBD1 (6 bases). Deletions cut 4 bases from V and 0 bases from J, with 14 bases between. The CDR3 is 16 residues long. Germline CDR1 reads ENHRY; CDR2 reads SYGVKD.

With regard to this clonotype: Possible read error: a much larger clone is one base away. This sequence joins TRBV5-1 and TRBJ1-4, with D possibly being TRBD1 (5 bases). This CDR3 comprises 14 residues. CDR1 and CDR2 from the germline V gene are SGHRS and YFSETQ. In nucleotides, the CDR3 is TGCGCCAACAGCTCGGGACGGGCGGATGAAAAACTGTTTTTT. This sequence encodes CANSSGRADEKLFF.

The CDR3 loop reads CASSLRLWGASNQPQHF. The CDR3 nucleotides are TGTGCCAGCAGCTTACGCTTATGGGGGGCTAGCAATCAGCCCCAGCATTTT. The chain links TRBV7-2 to TRBJ1-5; tentative D call: TRBD1 (6 bases). In germline, CDR1 is SGHTA, CDR2 FQGNSA. The CDR3 contains 17 residues. With 2 bases removed from V and 0 bases from J, the gap between germline ends came to 14 bases.

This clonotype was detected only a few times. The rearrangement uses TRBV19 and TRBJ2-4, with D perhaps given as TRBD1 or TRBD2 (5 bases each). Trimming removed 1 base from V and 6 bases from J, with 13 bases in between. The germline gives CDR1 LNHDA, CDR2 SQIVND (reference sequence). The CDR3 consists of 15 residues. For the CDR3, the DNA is TGTGCCAGTAGTATAGGGGACGGGACCGCAAACATTCAGTACTTC. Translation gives CASSIGDGTANIQYF. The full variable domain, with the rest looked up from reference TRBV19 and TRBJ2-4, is DGGITQSPKYLFRKEGQNVTLSCEQNLNHDAMYWYRQDPGQGLRLIYYSQIVNDFQKGDIAEGYSVSREKKESFPLTVTSAQKNPTAFYLCASSIGDGTANIQYFGAGTRLSVL.

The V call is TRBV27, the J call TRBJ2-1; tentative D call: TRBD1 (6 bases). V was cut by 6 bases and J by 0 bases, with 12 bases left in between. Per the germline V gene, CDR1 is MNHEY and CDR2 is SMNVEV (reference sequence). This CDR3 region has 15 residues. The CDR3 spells CASSVLGASYNEQFF. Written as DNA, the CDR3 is TGTGCCAGCAGCGTCTTGGGGGCCTCCTACAATGAGCAGTTCTTC.

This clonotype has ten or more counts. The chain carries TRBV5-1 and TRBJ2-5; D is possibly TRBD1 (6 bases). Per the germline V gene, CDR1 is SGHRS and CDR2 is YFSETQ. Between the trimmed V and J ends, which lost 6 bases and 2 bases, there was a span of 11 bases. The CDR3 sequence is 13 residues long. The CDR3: CASNSGQQETQYF. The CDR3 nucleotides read TGCGCCAGCAATTCTGGACAGCAAGAGACCCAGTACTTC.

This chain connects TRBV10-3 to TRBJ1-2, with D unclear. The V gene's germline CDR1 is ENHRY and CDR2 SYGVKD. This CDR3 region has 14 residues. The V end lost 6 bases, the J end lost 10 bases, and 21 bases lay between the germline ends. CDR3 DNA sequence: TGTGCCATCAGCGGCGGAGCCCAAACCGGCGACTACACCTTC. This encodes CAISGGAQTGDYTF.

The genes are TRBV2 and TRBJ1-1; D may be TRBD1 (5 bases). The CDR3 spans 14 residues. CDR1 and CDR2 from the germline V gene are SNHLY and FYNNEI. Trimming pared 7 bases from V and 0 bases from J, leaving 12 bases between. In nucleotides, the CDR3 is TGTGCCAGCATTAAGACAGCTTTGAACACTGAAGCTTTCTTT. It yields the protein CASIKTALNTEAFF.

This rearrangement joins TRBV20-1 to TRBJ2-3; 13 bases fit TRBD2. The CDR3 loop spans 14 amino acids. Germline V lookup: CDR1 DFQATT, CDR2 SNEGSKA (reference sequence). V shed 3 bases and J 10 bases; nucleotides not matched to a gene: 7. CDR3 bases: TGCAGTGCTAGGACTAGCGGGGGGCCCCCAGCGCAGTATTTT. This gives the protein CSARTSGGPPAQYF.

CDR3 region: CASRKAAQETQYF. The CDR3 coding sequence is TGTGCCAGCAGAAAGGCAGCACAAGAGACCCAGTACTTC. V usage is TRBV12-3 or TRBV12-4 and J usage is TRBJ2-5; D is unresolved. Trimming cost V 6 bases and J 2 bases, with 10 bases left between them. The CDR3 consists of 13 residues.

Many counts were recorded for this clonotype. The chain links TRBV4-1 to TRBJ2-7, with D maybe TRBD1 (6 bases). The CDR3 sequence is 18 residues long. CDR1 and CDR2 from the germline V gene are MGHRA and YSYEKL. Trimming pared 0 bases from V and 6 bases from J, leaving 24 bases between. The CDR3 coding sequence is TGCGCCAGCAGCCAAGAGGGGGCAACCCCAACCTGGGGGCGCGAGCAGTACTTC. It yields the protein CASSQEGATPTWGREQYF.

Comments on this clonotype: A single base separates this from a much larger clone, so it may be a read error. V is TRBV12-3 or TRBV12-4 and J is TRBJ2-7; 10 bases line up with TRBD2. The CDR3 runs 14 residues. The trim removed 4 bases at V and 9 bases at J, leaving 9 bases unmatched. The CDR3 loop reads CASSSLAGDFGQYF. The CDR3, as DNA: TGTGCCAGCAGTTCCCTAGCGGGAGATTTCGGGCAGTACTTC.

The DNA of the CDR3 is TGCAGTGCTAGAGACCCGACAGGGAAAACTGAAGCTTTCTTT. Translation gives CSARDPTGKTEAFF. The gene calls are TRBV20-1 and TRBJ1-1; 7 bases line up with TRBD1. This CDR3 has 14 residues. J lost 5 bases, V lost 0 bases, and 6 bases had no gene match. Germline CDR1 is DFQATT and CDR2 is SNEGSKA (reference sequence).

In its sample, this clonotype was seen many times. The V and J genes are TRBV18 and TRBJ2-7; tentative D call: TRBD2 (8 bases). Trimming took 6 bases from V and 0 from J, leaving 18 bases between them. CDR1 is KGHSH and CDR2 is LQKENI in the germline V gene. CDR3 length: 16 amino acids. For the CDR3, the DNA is TGTGCCAGCTCCCGGGAGGGACAGCGATCCTCCTACGAGCAGTACTTC. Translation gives CASSREGQRSSYEQYF.